This section outlines one TCR beta chain sequence together with its context. The antigen is not known. Brentuximab vedotin exposure varied, and every patient relapsed after autologous stem cell transplantation. Responses achieved at best were complete response, partial response or progressive disease. Assay used: immunoSEQ multiplex PCR; TCRdb lists only in-frame clones, some missing. The sample records around 50,000 clones, around 93% being singletons. The CDR3 covers 14 residues. CDR1 is MDHEN and CDR2 is SYDVKM in the germline V gene. With 6 bases clipped from V and 4 bases from J, the junction kept 3 bases outside the gene matches. The sample originates from a study of PD-1 blockade in classical Hodgkin lymphoma. Study results and caveats: Complete responders possessed baseline diversity comparable to newly diagnosed patients. CD4+ TCR diversity, unlike CD8+, climbed significantly by C4D1.

This clonotype was obtained from a human donor with classical Hodgkin lymphoma. The gene calls are TRBV28 and TRBJ1-3; TRBD1 matches at 10 bases. This material consisted of peripheral blood mononuclear cells (PBMCs), taken before the second cycle of nivolumab. The CDR3 reads CASSLDRGGNTIYF. The CDR3, as DNA: TGTGCCAGCAGCTTGGACAGGGGGGGAAACACCATATATTTT.